The following is a T cell receptor (beta chain) sequence with its context. The CDR3 runs to 15 residues. CDR1 LGHNA and CDR2 YSLEER come from the germline V gene. V was trimmed by 1 base and J by 2 bases, leaving 10 bases between them. The data belong to a study of blood T cell repertoires in COVID-19. Study-wide context: Acute and convalescent COVID-19 specimens originated in the United States, Italy and Spain.

The table came from immunoSEQ multiplex PCR; TCRdb's copy has only in-frame clones and leaves some out. The sample carries under 250,000 clones, about 85% recorded once. The chain recombines TRBV4-3 with TRBJ2-3, with D possibly matching TRBD2 (6 bases). This clonotype originated in a man younger than 40 who had recovered from COVID-19. The specimen was PBMCs or T cells enriched from blood (not recorded which). This CDR3 is CASSQGGGVTDTQYF. In DNA, the CDR3 is TGCGCCAGCAGCCAAGGCGGAGGGGTCACAGATACGCAGTATTTT.